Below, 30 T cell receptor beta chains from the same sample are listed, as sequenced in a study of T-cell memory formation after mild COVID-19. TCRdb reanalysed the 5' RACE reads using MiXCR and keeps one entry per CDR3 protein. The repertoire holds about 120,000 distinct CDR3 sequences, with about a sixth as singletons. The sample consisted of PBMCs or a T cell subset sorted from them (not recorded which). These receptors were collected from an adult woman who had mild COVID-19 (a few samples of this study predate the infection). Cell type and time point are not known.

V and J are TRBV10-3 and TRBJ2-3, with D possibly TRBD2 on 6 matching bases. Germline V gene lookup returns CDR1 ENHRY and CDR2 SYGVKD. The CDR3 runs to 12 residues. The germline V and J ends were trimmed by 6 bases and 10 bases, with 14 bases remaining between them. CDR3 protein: CAIREEGLSQYF. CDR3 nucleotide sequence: TGTGCCATCAGGGAGGAGGGACTTTCGCAGTATTTT.

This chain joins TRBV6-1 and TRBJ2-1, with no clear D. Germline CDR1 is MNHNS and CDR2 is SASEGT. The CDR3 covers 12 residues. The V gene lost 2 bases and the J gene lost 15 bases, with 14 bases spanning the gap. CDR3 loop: CASSEMGTAPFF. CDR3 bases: TGTGCCAGCAGTGAAATGGGAACAGCCCCGTTCTTC.

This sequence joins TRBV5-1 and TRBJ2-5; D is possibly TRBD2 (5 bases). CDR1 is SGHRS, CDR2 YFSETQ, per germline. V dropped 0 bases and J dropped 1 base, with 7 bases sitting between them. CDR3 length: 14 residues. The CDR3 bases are TGCGCCAGCAGCTTGGAAGCGGCCCAAGAGACCCAGTACTTC. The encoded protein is CASSLEAAQETQYF.

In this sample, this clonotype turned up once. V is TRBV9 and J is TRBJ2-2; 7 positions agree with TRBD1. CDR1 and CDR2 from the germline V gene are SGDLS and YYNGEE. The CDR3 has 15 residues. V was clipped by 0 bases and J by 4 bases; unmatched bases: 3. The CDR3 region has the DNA TGTGCCAGCAGCGTAGGAGGGGGCGGCACCGGGGAGCTGTTTTTT. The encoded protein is CASSVGGGGTGELFF.

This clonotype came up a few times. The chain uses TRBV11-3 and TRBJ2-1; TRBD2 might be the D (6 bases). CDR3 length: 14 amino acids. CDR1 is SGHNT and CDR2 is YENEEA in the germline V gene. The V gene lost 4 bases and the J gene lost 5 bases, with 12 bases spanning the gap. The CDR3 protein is CASSWGGKNNEQFF. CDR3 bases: TGTGCCAGCAGCTGGGGAGGAAAAAACAATGAGCAGTTCTTC.

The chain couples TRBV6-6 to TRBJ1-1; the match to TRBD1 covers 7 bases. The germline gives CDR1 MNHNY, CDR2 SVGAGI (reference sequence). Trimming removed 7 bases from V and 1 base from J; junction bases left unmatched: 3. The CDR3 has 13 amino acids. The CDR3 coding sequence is TGTGCCAGCAATCGACAGGGGAACACTGAAGCTTTCTTT. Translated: CASNRQGNTEAFF.

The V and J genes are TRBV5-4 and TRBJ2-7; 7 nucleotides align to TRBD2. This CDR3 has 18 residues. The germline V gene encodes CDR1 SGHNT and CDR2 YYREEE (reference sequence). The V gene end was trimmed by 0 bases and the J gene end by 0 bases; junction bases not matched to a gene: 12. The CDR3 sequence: CASSLVPSSGDFSYEQYF. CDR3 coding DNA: TGTGCCAGCAGCTTGGTGCCTTCGAGCGGGGATTTCTCCTACGAGCAGTACTTC.

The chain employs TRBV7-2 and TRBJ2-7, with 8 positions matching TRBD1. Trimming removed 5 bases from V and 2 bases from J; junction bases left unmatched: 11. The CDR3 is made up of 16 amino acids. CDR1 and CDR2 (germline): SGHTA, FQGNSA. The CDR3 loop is CASSPIPDRATYEQYF. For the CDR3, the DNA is TGTGCCAGCAGCCCCATCCCGGACAGGGCGACCTACGAGCAGTACTTC.

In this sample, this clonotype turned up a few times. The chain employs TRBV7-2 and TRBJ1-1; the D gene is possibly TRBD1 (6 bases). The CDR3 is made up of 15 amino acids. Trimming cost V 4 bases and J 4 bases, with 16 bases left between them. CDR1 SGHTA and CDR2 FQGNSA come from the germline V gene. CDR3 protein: CASSSQGRRGTEAFF. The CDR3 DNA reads TGTGCCAGCAGCTCCCAGGGGCGCCGGGGCACTGAAGCTTTCTTT.

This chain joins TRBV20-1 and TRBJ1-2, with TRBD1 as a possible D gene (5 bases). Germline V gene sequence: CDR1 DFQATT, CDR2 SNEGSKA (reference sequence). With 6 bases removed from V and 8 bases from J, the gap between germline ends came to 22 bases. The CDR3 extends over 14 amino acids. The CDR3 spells CSATPGGTLGGYTF. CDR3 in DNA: TGCAGTGCCACCCCCGGAGGGACCCTGGGGGGCTACACCTTC.

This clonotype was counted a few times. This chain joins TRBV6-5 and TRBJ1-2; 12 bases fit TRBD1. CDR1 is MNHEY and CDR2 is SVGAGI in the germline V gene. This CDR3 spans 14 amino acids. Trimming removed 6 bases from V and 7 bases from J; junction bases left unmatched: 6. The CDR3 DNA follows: TGTGCCAGCAGCCGGGACAGGGGGCCGGGTGGCTACACCTTC. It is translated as CASSRDRGPGGYTF.

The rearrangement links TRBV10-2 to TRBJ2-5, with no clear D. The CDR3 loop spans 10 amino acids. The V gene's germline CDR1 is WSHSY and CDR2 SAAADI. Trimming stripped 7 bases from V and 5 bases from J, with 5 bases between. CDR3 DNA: TGCGCCAGCAAGTCCGAGACCCAGTACTTC. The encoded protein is CASKSETQYF.

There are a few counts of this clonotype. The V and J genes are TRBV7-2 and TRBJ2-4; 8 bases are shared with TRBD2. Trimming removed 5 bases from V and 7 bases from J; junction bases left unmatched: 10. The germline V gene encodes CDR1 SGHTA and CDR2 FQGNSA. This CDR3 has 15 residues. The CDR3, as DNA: TGTGCCAGCAGCCAGGTGGGGGGCGGGAGGAACATTCAGTACTTC. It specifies CASSQVGGGRNIQYF. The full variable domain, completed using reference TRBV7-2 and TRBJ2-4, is GAGVSQSPSNKVTEKGKDVELRCDPISGHTALYWYRQSLGQGLEFLIYFQGNSAPDKSGLPSDRFSAERTGGSVSTLTIQRTQQEDSAVYLCASSQVGGGRNIQYFGAGTRLSVL.

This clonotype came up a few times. The CDR3 reads CASSLPNSRLLNTGELFF. The DNA for the CDR3 is TGTGCCAGCAGTTTACCCAACAGCCGACTCCTCAACACCGGGGAGCTGTTTTTT. The gene calls are TRBV12-3 or TRBV12-4 and TRBJ2-2; D uncertain. This CDR3 is built from 18 residues. The V gene lost 2 bases and the J gene lost 2 bases, with 18 bases spanning the gap.

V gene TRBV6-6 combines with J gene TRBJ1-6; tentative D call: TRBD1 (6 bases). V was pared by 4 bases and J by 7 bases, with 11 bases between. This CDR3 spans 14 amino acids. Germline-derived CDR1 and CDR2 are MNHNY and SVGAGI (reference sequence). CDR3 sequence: CASSWDTENSPLHF. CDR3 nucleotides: TGTGCCAGCAGTTGGGACACGGAAAATTCACCCCTCCACTTT.

CDR3 nucleotides: TGTGCCAGCAGTCGGGACAGGGGGGACGAGCAGTACTTC. This codes for CASSRDRGDEQYF. V gene TRBV7-7 combines with J gene TRBJ2-7, with 11 bases lining up with TRBD1. Germline V gene sequence: CDR1 SSHAT, CDR2 FNYEAQ (reference sequence). CDR3 length: 13 amino acids. The V and J ends lost 6 bases and 5 bases, in that order; junction bases with no gene match: 3.

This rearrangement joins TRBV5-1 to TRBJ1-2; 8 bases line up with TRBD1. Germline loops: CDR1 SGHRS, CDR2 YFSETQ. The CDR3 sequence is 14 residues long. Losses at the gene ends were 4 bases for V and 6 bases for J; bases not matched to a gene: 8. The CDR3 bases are TGCGCCAGCAGCGTGGACAGGGCCCTGCATGGCTACACCTTC. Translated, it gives CASSVDRALHGYTF.

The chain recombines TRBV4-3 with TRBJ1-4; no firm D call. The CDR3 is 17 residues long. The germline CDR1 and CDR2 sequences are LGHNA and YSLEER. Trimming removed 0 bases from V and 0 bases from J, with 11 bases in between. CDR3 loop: CASSQDQAAATNEKLFF. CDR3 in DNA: TGCGCCAGCAGCCAAGATCAGGCAGCCGCAACTAATGAAAAACTGTTTTTT.

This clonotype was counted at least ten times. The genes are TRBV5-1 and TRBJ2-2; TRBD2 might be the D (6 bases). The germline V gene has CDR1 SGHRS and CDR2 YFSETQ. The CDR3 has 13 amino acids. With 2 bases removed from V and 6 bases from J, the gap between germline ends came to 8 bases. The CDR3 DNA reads TGCGCCAGCAGCTTTGCGGGGTCCGGGGAGCTGTTTTTT. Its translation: CASSFAGSGELFF.

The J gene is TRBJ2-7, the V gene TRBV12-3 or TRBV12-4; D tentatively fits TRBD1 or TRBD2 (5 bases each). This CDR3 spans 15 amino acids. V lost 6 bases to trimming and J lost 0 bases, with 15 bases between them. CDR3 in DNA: TGTGCCAGCAGCTCCACCGGGACGCTCTCCTACGAGCAGTACTTC. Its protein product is CASSSTGTLSYEQYF.

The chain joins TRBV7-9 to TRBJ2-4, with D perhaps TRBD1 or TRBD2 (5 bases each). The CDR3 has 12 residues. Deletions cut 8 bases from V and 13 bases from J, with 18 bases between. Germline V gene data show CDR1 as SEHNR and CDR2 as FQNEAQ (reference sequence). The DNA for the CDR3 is TGTGCCAGCTCGACCGGGGCCCGGGGACAGTACTTC. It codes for CASSTGARGQYF.

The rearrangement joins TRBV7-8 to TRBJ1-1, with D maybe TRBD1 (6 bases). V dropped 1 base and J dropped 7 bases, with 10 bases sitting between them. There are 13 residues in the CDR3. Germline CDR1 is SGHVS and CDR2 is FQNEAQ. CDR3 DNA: TGTGCCAGCAGCTTAGGGGCAGGGGTTGAAGCTTTCTTT. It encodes CASSLGAGVEAFF.

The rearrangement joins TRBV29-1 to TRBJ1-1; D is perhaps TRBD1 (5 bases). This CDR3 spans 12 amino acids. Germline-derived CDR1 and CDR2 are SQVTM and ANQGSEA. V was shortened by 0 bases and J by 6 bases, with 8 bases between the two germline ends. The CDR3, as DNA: TGCAGCGTTGAAGAAGGCAGGGCTGAAGCTTTCTTT. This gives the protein CSVEEGRAEAFF.

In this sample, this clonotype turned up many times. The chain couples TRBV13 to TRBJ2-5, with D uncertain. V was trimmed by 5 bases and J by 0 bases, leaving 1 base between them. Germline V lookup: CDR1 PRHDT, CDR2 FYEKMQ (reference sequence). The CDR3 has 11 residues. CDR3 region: CASSHQETQYF. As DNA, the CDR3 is TGTGCCAGCAGCCACCAAGAGACCCAGTACTTC.

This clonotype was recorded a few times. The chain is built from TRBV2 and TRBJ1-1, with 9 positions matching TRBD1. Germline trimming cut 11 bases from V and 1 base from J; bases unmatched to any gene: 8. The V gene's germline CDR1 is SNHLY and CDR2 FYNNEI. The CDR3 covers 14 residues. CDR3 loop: CAGSGQGGNTEAFF. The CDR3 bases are TGTGCCGGCTCGGGACAGGGAGGGAACACTGAAGCTTTCTTT.

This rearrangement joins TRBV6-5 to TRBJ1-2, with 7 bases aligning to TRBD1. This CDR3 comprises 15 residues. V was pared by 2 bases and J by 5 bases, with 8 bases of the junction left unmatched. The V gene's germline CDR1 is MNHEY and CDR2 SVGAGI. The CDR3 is CASSYTGTDLYGYTF. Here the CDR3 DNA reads TGTGCCAGCAGTTACACCGGGACAGATCTGTATGGCTACACCTTC.

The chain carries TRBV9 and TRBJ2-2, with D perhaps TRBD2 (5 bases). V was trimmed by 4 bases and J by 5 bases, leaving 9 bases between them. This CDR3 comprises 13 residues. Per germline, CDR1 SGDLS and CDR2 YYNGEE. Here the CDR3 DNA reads TGTGCCAGCAGCCCGGACTTGACCGGGGAGCTGTTTTTT. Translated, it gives CASSPDLTGELFF.

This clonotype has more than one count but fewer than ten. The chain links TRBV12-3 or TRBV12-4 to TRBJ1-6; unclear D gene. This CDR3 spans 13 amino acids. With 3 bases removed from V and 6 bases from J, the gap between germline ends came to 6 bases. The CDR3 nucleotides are TGTGCCAGCAGTTTCGGACTTAATTCACCCCTCCACTTT. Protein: CASSFGLNSPLHF.

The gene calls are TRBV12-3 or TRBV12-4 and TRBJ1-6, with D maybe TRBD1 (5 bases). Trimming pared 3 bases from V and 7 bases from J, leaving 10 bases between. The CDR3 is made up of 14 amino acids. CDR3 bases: TGTGCCAGCAGTTTCGGGGCTGGCAATTCACCCCTCCACTTT. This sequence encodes CASSFGAGNSPLHF.

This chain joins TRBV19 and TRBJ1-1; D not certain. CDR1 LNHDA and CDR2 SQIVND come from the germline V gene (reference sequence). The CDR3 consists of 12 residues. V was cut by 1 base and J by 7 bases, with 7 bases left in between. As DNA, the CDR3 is TGTGCCAGTAGTATAGGTTCGATTGAAGCTTTCTTT. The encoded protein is CASSIGSIEAFF.